This TCR beta chain was recorded in a study of shared clonotypes between healthy human individuals. The CDR3 has 14 residues. Trimming cost V 6 bases and J 4 bases; bases outside gene matches: 6. Germline V CDR1 and CDR2: MNHEY, SMNVEV (reference sequence). Generated by immunoSEQ multiplex PCR, the TCRdb table keeps only in-frame clones and is missing some. The table shows about 2.3 million clones, with roughly 90% occurring only once. On this clone itself: The same CDR3 can be traced to other DNA sequences in this sample.

The receptor comes from a man aged 18 to 29 in good health. Some clones in this sample may be carry-over from other donors' samples. The specimen sequenced was naive CD4+ T cells from PBMCs. Sample subset: CD45RA+ positively selected. The chain employs TRBV27 and TRBJ2-7; TRBD2 matches at 10 bases. The CDR3 loop reads CASSRAGGPYEQYF. As DNA, the CDR3 is TGTGCCAGCAGCAGAGCGGGAGGGCCTTACGAGCAGTACTTC.